This T cell receptor (beta chain) was captured in a study of blood T cell repertoires in COVID-19. Only in-frame clones appear in the TCRdb table, and some are missing; sequencing was by immunoSEQ multiplex PCR. The sample comprises 250,000 to 350,000 clones, 85% to 90% of which are singletons, and over 9% rests with the top ten. This CDR3 has 16 residues. Germline loops: CDR1 MDHEN, CDR2 SYDVKM. Trimming pared 6 bases from V and 1 base from J, leaving 17 bases between. The TCR originated in a woman in her twenties or thirties with COVID-19, enrolled during active disease. The chain employs TRBV28 and TRBJ2-3; the D gene is possibly TRBD1 (6 bases). Sequencing was performed on peripheral blood. CDR3 bases: TGTGCCAGCAGCAGGGGAGCGAGGTCCGGCACAGATACGCAGTATTTT. Its protein is CASSRGARSGTDTQYF.